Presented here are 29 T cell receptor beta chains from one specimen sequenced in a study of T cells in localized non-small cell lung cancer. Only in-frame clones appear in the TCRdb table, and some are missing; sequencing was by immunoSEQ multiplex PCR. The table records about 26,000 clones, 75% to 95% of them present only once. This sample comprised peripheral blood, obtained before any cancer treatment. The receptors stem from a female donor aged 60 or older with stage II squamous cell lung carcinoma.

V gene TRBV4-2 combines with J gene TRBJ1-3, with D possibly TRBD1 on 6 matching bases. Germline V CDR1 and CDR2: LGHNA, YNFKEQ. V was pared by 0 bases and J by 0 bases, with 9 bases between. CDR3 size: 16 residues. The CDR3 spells CASSQEGTSSGNTIYF. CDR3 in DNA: TGTGCCAGCAGCCAAGAAGGGACAAGCTCTGGAAACACCATATATTTT.

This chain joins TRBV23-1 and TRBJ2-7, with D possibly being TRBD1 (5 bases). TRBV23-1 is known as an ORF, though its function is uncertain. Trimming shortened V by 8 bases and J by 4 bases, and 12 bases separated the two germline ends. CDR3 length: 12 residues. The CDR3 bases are TGCGCCAGCGACCAGACAGTGTACGAGCAGTACTTC. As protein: CASDQTVYEQYF.

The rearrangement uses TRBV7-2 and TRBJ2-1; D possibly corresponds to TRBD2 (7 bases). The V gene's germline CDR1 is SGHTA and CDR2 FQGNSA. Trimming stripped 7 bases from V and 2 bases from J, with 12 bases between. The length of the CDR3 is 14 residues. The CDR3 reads CASKGGRTYNEQFF. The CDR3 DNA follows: TGTGCCAGCAAGGGGGGGCGGACCTACAATGAGCAGTTCTTC. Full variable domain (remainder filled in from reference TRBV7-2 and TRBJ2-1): GAGVSQSPSNKVTEKGKDVELRCDPISGHTALYWYRQSLGQGLEFLIYFQGNSAPDKSGLPSDRFSAERTGGSVSTLTIQRTQQEDSAVYLCASKGGRTYNEQFFGPGTRLTVL.

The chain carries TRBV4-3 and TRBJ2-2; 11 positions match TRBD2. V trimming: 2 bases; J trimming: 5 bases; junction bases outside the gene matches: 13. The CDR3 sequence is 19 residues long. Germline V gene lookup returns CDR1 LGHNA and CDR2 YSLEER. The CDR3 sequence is CASSQPHLLAGGRTGELFF. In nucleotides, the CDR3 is TGCGCCAGCAGCCAACCCCACCTCCTAGCGGGGGGCAGGACCGGGGAGCTGTTTTTT.

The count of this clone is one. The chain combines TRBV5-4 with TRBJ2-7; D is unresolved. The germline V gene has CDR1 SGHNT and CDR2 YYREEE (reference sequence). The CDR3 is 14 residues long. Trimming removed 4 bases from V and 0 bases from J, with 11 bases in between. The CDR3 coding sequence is TGTGCCAGCAGCCCCGACACGAACTCCTACGAGCAGTACTTC. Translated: CASSPDTNSYEQYF.

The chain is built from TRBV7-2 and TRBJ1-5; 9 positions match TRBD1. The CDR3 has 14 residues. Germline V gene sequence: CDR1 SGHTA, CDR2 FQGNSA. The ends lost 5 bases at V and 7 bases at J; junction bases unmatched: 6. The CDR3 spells CASSPGTGYQPQHF. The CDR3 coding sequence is TGTGCCAGCAGCCCAGGGACAGGGTACCAGCCCCAGCATTTT.

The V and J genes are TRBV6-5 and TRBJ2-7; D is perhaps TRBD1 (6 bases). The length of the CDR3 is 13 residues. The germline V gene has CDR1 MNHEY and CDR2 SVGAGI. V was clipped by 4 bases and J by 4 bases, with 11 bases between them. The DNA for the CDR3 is TGTGCCAGCAGTTCCGGGACATCTTACGAGCAGTACTTC. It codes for CASSSGTSYEQYF.

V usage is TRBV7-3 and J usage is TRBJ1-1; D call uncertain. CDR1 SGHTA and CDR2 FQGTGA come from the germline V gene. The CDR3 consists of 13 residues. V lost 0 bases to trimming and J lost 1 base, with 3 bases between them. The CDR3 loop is CASSLTRNTEAFF. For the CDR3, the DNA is TGTGCCAGCAGCTTAACACGGAACACTGAAGCTTTCTTT.

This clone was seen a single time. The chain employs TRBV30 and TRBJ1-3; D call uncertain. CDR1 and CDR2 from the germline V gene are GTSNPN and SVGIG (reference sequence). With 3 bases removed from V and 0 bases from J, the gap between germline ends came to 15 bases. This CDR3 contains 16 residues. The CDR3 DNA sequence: TGTGCCTGGAGCCGGGTTTTGATATCCTCTGGAAACACCATATATTTT. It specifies CAWSRVLISSGNTIYF.

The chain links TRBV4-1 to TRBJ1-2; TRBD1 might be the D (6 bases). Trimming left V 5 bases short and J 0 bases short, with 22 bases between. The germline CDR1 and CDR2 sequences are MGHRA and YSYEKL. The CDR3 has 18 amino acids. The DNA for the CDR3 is TGCGCCAGCAGCTATCTTAATGACAGGAACAAACCTAACTATGGCTACACCTTC. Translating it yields CASSYLNDRNKPNYGYTF.

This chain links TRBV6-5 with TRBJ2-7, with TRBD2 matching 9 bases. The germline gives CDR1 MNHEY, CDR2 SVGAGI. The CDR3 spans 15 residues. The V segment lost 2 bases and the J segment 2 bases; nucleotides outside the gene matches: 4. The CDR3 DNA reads TGTGCCAGCAGTTACGGGGCTAGCGGGGCCTACGAGCAGTACTTC. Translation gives CASSYGASGAYEQYF.

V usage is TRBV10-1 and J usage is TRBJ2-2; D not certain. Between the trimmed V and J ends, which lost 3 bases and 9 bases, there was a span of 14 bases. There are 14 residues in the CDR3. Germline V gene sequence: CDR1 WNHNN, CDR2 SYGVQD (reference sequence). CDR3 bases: TGCGCCAGCAGTGAAAATCCCGGGCCCAGGGAGCTGTTTTTT. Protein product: CASSENPGPRELFF.

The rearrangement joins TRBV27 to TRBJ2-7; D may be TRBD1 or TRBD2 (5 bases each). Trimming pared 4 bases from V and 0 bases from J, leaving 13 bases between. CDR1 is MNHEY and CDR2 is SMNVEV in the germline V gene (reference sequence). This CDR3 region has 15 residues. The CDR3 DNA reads TGTGCCAGCAGTTACGGGACGGAGAGCTCCTACGAGCAGTACTTC. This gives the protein CASSYGTESSYEQYF.

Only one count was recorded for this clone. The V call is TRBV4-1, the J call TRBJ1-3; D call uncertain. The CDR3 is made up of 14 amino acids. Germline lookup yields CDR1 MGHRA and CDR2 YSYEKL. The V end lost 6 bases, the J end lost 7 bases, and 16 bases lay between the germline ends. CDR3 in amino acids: CASSDDPVLNTIYF. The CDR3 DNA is TGCGCCAGCAGTGATGACCCGGTTTTGAACACCATATATTTT.

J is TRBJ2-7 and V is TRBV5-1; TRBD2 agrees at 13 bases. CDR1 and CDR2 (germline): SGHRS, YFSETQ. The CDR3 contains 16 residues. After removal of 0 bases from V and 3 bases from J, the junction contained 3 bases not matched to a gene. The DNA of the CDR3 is TGCGCCAGCAGCTTGGCCGGACTAGCGGGAGACTACGAGCAGTACTTC. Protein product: CASSLAGLAGDYEQYF.

CDR3 sequence: CASSLLPGGSYEQYF. The CDR3 DNA follows: TGTGCCAGCAGTTTATTGCCAGGGGGGAGCTACGAGCAGTACTTC. This rearrangement joins TRBV27 to TRBJ2-7, with D possibly TRBD1 on 7 matching bases. This CDR3 has 15 amino acids. V was shortened by 1 base and J by 3 bases, with 13 bases between the two germline ends. Germline V lookup: CDR1 MNHEY, CDR2 SMNVEV (reference sequence).

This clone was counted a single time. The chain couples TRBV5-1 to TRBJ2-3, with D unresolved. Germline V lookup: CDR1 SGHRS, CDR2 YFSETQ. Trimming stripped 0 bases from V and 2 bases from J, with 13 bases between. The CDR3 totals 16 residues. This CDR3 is CASSLAGRRITDTQYF. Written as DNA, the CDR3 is TGCGCCAGCAGCTTGGCCGGGCGCAGGATCACAGATACGCAGTATTTT.

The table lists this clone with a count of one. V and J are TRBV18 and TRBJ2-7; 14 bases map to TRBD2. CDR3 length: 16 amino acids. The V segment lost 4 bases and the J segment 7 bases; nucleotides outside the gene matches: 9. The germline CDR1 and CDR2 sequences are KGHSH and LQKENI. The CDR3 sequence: CASSLRGLAGGGEQYF. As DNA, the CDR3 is TGTGCCAGCTCACTACGAGGACTAGCGGGAGGAGGAGAGCAGTACTTC.

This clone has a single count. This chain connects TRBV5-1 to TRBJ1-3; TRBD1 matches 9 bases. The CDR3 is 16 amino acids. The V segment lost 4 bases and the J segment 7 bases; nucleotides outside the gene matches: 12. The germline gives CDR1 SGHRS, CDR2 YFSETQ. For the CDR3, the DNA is TGCGCCAGCAGCCCAACCGGGACAGGGAATTGGAACACCATATATTTT. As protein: CASSPTGTGNWNTIYF.

The DNA for the CDR3 is TGTGCCAGCAGCTTACAGGGGGGGGGCACTGAAGCTTTCTTT. It codes for CASSLQGGGTEAFF. The chain carries TRBV7-6 and TRBJ1-1; 7 bases line up with TRBD1. Germline values: CDR1 SGHVS, CDR2 FNYEAQ. The CDR3 is 14 amino acids. Trimming removed 2 bases from V and 4 bases from J; junction bases left unmatched: 4.

CDR3 nucleotides: TGTGCCAGCAGCCCCCAGGGGGTTCACACCGGGGAGCTGTTTTTT. It specifies CASSPQGVHTGELFF. V usage is TRBV7-9 and J usage is TRBJ2-2; the match to TRBD1 covers 7 bases. Germline CDR1 reads SEHNR; CDR2 reads FQNEAQ (reference sequence). Trimming took 5 bases from V and 3 from J; bases not matched to a gene: 6. The CDR3 is made up of 15 amino acids.

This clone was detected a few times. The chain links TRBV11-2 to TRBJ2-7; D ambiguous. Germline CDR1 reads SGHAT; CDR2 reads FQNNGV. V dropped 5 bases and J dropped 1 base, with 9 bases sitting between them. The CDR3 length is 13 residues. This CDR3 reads CASSPAKSYEQYF. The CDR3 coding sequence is TGTGCCAGCAGCCCAGCCAAGTCCTACGAGCAGTACTTC.

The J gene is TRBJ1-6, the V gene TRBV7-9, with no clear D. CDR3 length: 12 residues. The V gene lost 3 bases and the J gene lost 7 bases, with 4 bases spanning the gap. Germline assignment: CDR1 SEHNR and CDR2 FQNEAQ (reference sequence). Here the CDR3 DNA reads TGTGCCAGCAGCTTGGGGAATTCACCCCTCCACTTT. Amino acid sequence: CASSLGNSPLHF.

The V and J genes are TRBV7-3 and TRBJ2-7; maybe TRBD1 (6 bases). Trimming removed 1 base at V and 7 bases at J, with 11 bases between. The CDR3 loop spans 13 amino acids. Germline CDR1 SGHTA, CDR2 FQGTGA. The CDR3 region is CASSLIWQGEQYF. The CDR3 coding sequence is TGTGCCAGCAGCTTAATTTGGCAGGGGGAGCAGTACTTC.

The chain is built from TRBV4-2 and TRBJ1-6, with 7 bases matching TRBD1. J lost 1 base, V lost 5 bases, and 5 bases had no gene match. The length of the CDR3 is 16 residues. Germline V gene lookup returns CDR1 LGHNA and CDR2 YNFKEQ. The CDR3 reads CASSEYRGSYNSPLHF. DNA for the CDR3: TGTGCCAGCAGCGAATACAGGGGTTCCTATAATTCACCCCTCCACTTT.

The CDR3 is CASSIDRTGTGDTGELFF. The CDR3 region has the DNA TGTGCCAGCAGTATCGACCGAACCGGGACAGGGGACACCGGGGAGCTGTTTTTT. This rearrangement joins TRBV7-3 to TRBJ2-2; 10 nucleotides match TRBD1. Per germline, CDR1 SGHTA and CDR2 FQGTGA. CDR3 length: 18 residues. Trimming took 6 bases from V and 3 from J; bases not matched to a gene: 13.

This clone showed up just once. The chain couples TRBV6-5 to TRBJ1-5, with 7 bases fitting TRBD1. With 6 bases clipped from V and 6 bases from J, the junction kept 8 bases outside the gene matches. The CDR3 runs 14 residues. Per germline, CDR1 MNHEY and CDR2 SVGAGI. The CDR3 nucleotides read TGTGCCAGCAGCTCGACAGGGAGAGGTCAGCCCCAGCATTTT. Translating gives CASSSTGRGQPQHF.

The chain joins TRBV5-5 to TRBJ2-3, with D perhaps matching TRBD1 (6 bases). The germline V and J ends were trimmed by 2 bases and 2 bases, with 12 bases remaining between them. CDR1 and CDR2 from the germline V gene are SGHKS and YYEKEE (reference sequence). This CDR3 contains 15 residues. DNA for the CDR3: TGTGCCAGCAGCTTTACCCCAGGGGCCACAGATACGCAGTATTTT. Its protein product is CASSFTPGATDTQYF.

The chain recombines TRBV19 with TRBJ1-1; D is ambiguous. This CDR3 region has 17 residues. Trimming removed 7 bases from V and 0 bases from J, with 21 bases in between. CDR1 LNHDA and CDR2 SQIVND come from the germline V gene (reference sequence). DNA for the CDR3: TGTGCCAGTAATCCTTTTAAGGCCGTAGAGATGAACACTGAAGCTTTCTTT. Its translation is CASNPFKAVEMNTEAFF.